The rows below give T cell receptor beta chains drawn from one sample of a study of Ad26.COV2.S vaccination and SARS-CoV-2 variants. Sequenced by immunoSEQ multiplex PCR; TCRdb stores in-frame clones only, minus some. The data show around 400,000 clones, around four fifths seen once. The source material was peripheral blood, sampled in a trial of Ad26.COV2.S vaccine versus placebo. The source of these receptors is a person aged 18-60 years who received the Ad26.COV2.S COVID-19 vaccine or a placebo. CDR3s include the opening cysteine and the closing phenylalanine or tryptophan. D genes are given only for firm matches. Clone size is shown for a subset of rows, as once, few, many or a class of expanded clone.

j_gene: TRBJ2-7; abundance: few; d_gene: .; v_gene: TRBV5-4; CDR3aa: CASSLDLGLESYEQYF; CDR3nt: TGTGCCAGCAGCTTGGATTTGGGGTTGGAATCCTACGAGCAGTACTTC
j_gene: TRBJ1-4; abundance: .; d_gene: .; v_gene: TRBV10-3; CDR3aa: CAIRRGTGEKLFF; CDR3nt: TGTGCCATCCGCAGGGGCACTGGTGAAAAACTGTTTTTT
j_gene: TRBJ1-2; abundance: once; d_gene: .; v_gene: TRBV9; CDR3aa: CASSPRAGVGYTF; CDR3nt: TGTGCCAGCAGCCCCCGAGCGGGGGTGGGATACACCTTC
j_gene: TRBJ1-1; abundance: .; d_gene: TRBD1; v_gene: TRBV5-1; CDR3aa: CASSLGKGALASAEAFF; CDR3nt: TGCGCCAGCAGCTTGGGGAAGGGGGCGTTGGCGTCGGCTGAAGCTTTCTTT
j_gene: TRBJ2-1; abundance: .; d_gene: TRBD2; v_gene: TRBV5-1; CDR3aa: CASSSGTSALSSYNEQFF; CDR3nt: TGCGCCAGCAGCTCCGGGACTAGCGCTCTGAGCTCCTACAATGAGCAGTTCTTC
j_gene: TRBJ2-3; abundance: .; d_gene: TRBD1; v_gene: TRBV9; CDR3aa: CASSGNVGQGTDTQYF; CDR3nt: TGTGCCAGCAGCGGGAATGTGGGACAGGGCACAGATACGCAGTATTTT
j_gene: TRBJ1-2; abundance: .; d_gene: .; v_gene: TRBV2; CDR3aa: CASSGGAYYGYTF; CDR3nt: TGTGCCAGCAGTGGGGGGGCGTACTATGGCTACACCTTC
j_gene: TRBJ2-7; abundance: .; d_gene: .; v_gene: TRBV7-6; CDR3aa: CASSLEGVPGVPYEQYF; CDR3nt: TGTGCCAGCAGCTTAGAGGGGGTTCCCGGGGTACCCTACGAGCAGTACTTC
j_gene: TRBJ1-5; abundance: once; d_gene: .; v_gene: TRBV19; CDR3aa: CASSIREFGAQPQHF; CDR3nt: TGTGCCAGTAGTATAAGAGAGTTTGGGGCTCAGCCCCAGCATTTT
j_gene: TRBJ1-4; abundance: .; d_gene: .; v_gene: TRBV5-3; CDR3aa: CARSRTATNEKLFF; CDR3nt: TGTGCCAGAAGCCGAACAGCAACTAATGAAAAACTGTTTTTT
j_gene: TRBJ2-2; abundance: .; d_gene: .; v_gene: TRBV5-1; CDR3aa: CASSPGPSTGELFF; CDR3nt: TGCGCCAGCAGCCCCGGGCCGAGCACCGGGGAGCTGTTTTTT
j_gene: TRBJ1-1; abundance: .; d_gene: TRBD1; v_gene: TRBV9; CDR3aa: CASSGGVGTGNGAEAFF; CDR3nt: TGTGCCAGCAGCGGAGGGGTAGGGACAGGGAATGGAGCTGAAGCTTTCTTT
j_gene: TRBJ2-2; abundance: .; d_gene: .; v_gene: TRBV4-3; CDR3aa: CASSQESWHANTGELFF; CDR3nt: TGCGCCAGCAGCCAAGAGTCCTGGCACGCGAACACCGGGGAGCTGTTTTTT
j_gene: TRBJ1-2; abundance: few; d_gene: .; v_gene: TRBV2; CDR3aa: CAGRNRVSGYTF; CDR3nt: TGTGCCGGGAGAAACAGGGTGTCGGGCTACACCTTC
j_gene: TRBJ1-1; abundance: few; d_gene: .; v_gene: TRBV23-1; CDR3aa: CASSHPGWTEAFF; CDR3nt: TGCGCCAGCAGTCACCCCGGTTGGACTGAAGCTTTCTTT
j_gene: TRBJ1-1; abundance: .; d_gene: .; v_gene: TRBV18; CDR3aa: CASLGQTNTEAFF; CDR3nt: TGTGCCAGCTTGGGACAAACGAACACTGAAGCTTTCTTT